What follows are 21 T cell receptor beta chains derived from one specimen sequenced in a study of T cells after somatic rescue of genetic block. TCRdb's table, derived via immunoSEQ multiplex PCR, lists solely in-frame clones and lacks some. The data show about 15,000 clones, with roughly two thirds seen just once and approximately 15% held by the top ten. The source material was peripheral blood mononuclear cells (PBMCs). The receptors were sampled from a boy younger than 18.

The chain joins TRBV28 to TRBJ2-5, with a weak D call TRBD2 (6 bases). CDR3 length: 17 amino acids. Trimming shortened V by 1 base and J by 5 bases, and 20 bases separated the two germline ends. The germline V gene encodes CDR1 MDHEN and CDR2 SYDVKM. The CDR3 reads CASSLYGGNARAETQYF. The CDR3 region has the DNA TGTGCCAGCAGTTTATACGGCGGGAACGCCAGGGCGGAGACCCAGTACTTC. Together with reference TRBV28 and TRBJ2-5, the CDR3 gives the full variable domain: DVKVTQSSRYLVKRTGEKVFLECVQDMDHENMFWYRQDPGLGLRLIYFSYDVKMKEKGDIPEGYSVSREKKERFSLILESASTNQTSMYLCASSLYGGNARAETQYFGPGTRLLVL.

This clone was detected only a few times. The chain uses TRBV11-2 and TRBJ2-5; 7 nucleotides match TRBD1. J lost 5 bases, V lost 9 bases, and 6 bases had no gene match. The length of the CDR3 is 12 residues. CDR1 is SGHAT, CDR2 FQNNGV, per germline. The CDR3 reads CASRQGGETQYF. CDR3 bases: TGTGCCAGTCGACAGGGTGGGGAGACCCAGTACTTC.

J is TRBJ2-7 and V is TRBV28, with 14 positions matching TRBD2. CDR3 length equals 15 residues. The V gene end was trimmed by 9 bases and the J gene end by 5 bases; junction bases not matched to a gene: 9. Looked up from germline, CDR1 is MDHEN and CDR2 is SYDVKM. This CDR3 reads CASTKRTSGRHEQYF. The CDR3 DNA reads as TGTGCCAGTACTAAAAGGACTAGCGGGAGGCACGAGCAGTACTTC.

The gene calls are TRBV28 and TRBJ2-7, with 7 bases fitting TRBD2. V shed 4 bases, J shed 0 bases, and the junction held 6 bases outside the gene matches. The CDR3 has 15 amino acids. In germline, CDR1 is MDHEN, CDR2 SYDVKM. CDR3 DNA: TGTGCCAGCAGTTCACTCGGGACTAACTCCTACGAGCAGTACTTC. Its protein product is CASSSLGTNSYEQYF.

This clone is judged medium-sized. CDR3 loop: CASSYSTDEAFF. The CDR3 DNA sequence: TGTGCCAGCAGTTACTCGACAGATGAAGCTTTCTTT. The chain carries TRBV6-6 and TRBJ1-1; a weak D match, TRBD1 (5 bases). Trimming pared 0 bases from V and 7 bases from J, leaving 6 bases between. The CDR3 length is 12 residues. Germline assignment: CDR1 MNHNY and CDR2 SVGAGI (reference sequence).

The rearrangement links TRBV11-2 to TRBJ2-1, with D perhaps matching TRBD2 (6 bases). The CDR3 length is 16 residues. Trimming cost V 6 bases and J 7 bases, with 22 bases left between them. Germline CDR1 SGHAT, CDR2 FQNNGV. CDR3: CASSQGAGLGWNEQFF. For the CDR3, the DNA is TGTGCCAGCAGTCAAGGGGCGGGGCTCGGGTGGAATGAGCAGTTCTTC.

J is TRBJ2-2 and V is TRBV7-2; no firm D call. The CDR3 runs to 13 residues. CDR1 is SGHTA, CDR2 FQGNSA, per germline. V lost 3 bases and J 5 bases, leaving 7 bases between the germline ends. The CDR3 here is CASSFYITGELFF. In nucleotides, the CDR3 is TGTGCCAGCAGCTTCTATATTACCGGGGAGCTGTTTTTT. Based on the CDR3 plus reference TRBV7-2 and TRBJ2-2, the full variable domain is GAGVSQSPSNKVTEKGKDVELRCDPISGHTALYWYRQSLGQGLEFLIYFQGNSAPDKSGLPSDRFSAERTGGSVSTLTIQRTQQEDSAVYLCASSFYITGELFFGEGSRLTVL.

This chain links TRBV7-9 with TRBJ2-6; no clear D gene. Germline-derived CDR1 and CDR2 are SEHNR and FQNEAQ (reference sequence). The CDR3 has 17 amino acids. Trimming shortened V by 2 bases and J by 0 bases, and 11 bases separated the two germline ends. The CDR3, as DNA: TGTGCCAGCAGCTTATCCTTCCAGGTCTCTGGGGCCAACGTCCTGACTTTC. It yields the protein CASSLSFQVSGANVLTF.

This clone has a single count. V gene TRBV4-2 combines with J gene TRBJ2-1; possible D gene TRBD2, 6 bases. CDR1 and CDR2 (germline): LGHNA, YNFKEQ. The CDR3 length is 14 residues. V lost 1 base, J lost 7 bases, and 11 bases lay in between. CDR3 DNA sequence: TGTGCCAGCAGCCAAGGGCTAGCGATGAATGAGCAGTTCTTC. Translated: CASSQGLAMNEQFF.

The chain recombines TRBV14 with TRBJ1-6; 8 bases fit TRBD1. The CDR3 covers 15 residues. The trim removed 4 bases at V and 3 bases at J, leaving 2 bases unmatched. Looked up from germline, CDR1 is SGHDN and CDR2 is FVKESK. As DNA, the CDR3 is TGTGCCAGCAGCCGGACAGGGAACTATAATTCACCCCTCCACTTT. As protein: CASSRTGNYNSPLHF.

The gene calls are TRBV6-1 and TRBJ1-2; a weak D match, TRBD1 (6 bases). The CDR3 contains 13 residues. Trimming left V 10 bases short and J 4 bases short, with 16 bases between. Germline CDR1 MNHNS, CDR2 SASEGT. The CDR3 DNA reads as TGTGCCATCGGGTGGACAGCAGGCTATGGCTACACCTTC. Translation: CAIGWTAGYGYTF.

The rearrangement uses TRBV6-5 and TRBJ2-7, with 7 bases lining up with TRBD2. CDR3 size: 14 residues. Germline CDR1 MNHEY, CDR2 SVGAGI. The V segment lost 6 bases and the J segment 2 bases; nucleotides outside the gene matches: 7. DNA for the CDR3: TGTGCCAGCAGCCCAGGCGGGAGAGCCTACGAGCAGTACTTC. Translated, it gives CASSPGGRAYEQYF.

The chain combines TRBV6-1 with TRBJ2-2, with 8 bases that match TRBD1. The length of the CDR3 is 15 residues. V dropped 6 bases and J dropped 5; count of bases not matched to a gene: 8. The germline V gene encodes CDR1 MNHNS and CDR2 SASEGT. The chain's CDR3 is CASRYQGAQTGELFF. The CDR3 coding sequence is TGTGCCAGCAGATACCAGGGGGCGCAAACCGGGGAGCTGTTTTTT.

The rearrangement joins TRBV7-2 to TRBJ1-2, with D possibly being TRBD1 (6 bases). V was shortened by 2 bases and J by 6 bases, with 13 bases between the two germline ends. In germline, CDR1 is SGHTA, CDR2 FQGNSA. The CDR3 runs to 14 residues. The CDR3 sequence: CASSLNRDKNGYTF. DNA of the CDR3: TGTGCCAGCAGCTTAAACAGGGACAAGAATGGCTACACCTTC.

The chain employs TRBV5-1 and TRBJ1-4, with TRBD1 identical over 8 bases. Germline V lookup: CDR1 SGHRS, CDR2 YFSETQ. The CDR3 is 14 residues long. J gave up 4 bases and V 3 bases, and 2 bases lay outside the gene matches. CDR3 in DNA: TGCGCCAGCAGCTCCGACAGGGGTAATGAAAAACTGTTTTTT. This sequence encodes CASSSDRGNEKLFF.

The gene calls are TRBV9 and TRBJ1-1; D is possibly TRBD1 (5 bases). Looked up from germline, CDR1 is SGDLS and CDR2 is YYNGEE. The germline V and J ends were trimmed by 0 bases and 4 bases, with 10 bases remaining between them. There are 14 residues in the CDR3. Here the CDR3 reads CASSVGQGFTEAFF. In nucleotides, the CDR3 is TGTGCCAGCAGCGTAGGGCAGGGATTCACTGAAGCTTTCTTT.

V usage is TRBV5-1 and J usage is TRBJ2-1; D is unclear. V dropped 1 base and J dropped 7 bases, with 15 bases sitting between them. The CDR3 loop spans 15 amino acids. Looked up from germline, CDR1 is SGHRS and CDR2 is YFSETQ. The CDR3 region has the DNA TGCGCCAGCAGCTTGCCCAGGATGGGGTGGAATGAGCAGTTCTTC. As protein: CASSLPRMGWNEQFF. The complete variable domain, with remaining parts taken from reference TRBV5-1 and TRBJ2-1, reads KAGVTQTPRYLIKTRGQQVTLSCSPISGHRSVSWYQQTPGQGLQFLFEYFSETQRNKGNFPGRFSGRQFSNSRSEMNVSTLELGDSALYLCASSLPRMGWNEQFFGPGTRLTVL.

The chain carries TRBV4-2 and TRBJ2-5; tentative D call: TRBD1 (5 bases). Germline-derived CDR1 and CDR2 are LGHNA and YNFKEQ. Trimming pared 5 bases from V and 5 bases from J, leaving 21 bases between. The CDR3 length is 16 residues. CDR3 protein: CASSLAGSGSVETQYF. Written as DNA, the CDR3 is TGTGCCAGCAGCTTGGCAGGGTCTGGATCGGTTGAGACCCAGTACTTC.

The sample holds a few counts of this clone. The chain couples TRBV6-5 to TRBJ1-2; 7 nucleotides align to TRBD1. Germline V gene lookup returns CDR1 MNHEY and CDR2 SVGAGI. The junction had 11 bases not matched to a gene; V was cut back by 4 bases and J by 6 bases. This CDR3 has 15 amino acids. The chain's CDR3 is CASSSPPGGRNGYTF. DNA of the CDR3: TGTGCCAGCAGTTCCCCCCCAGGGGGAAGGAATGGCTACACCTTC.

The V call is TRBV28, the J call TRBJ1-4; D might be TRBD1 (6 bases). This CDR3 has 16 residues. Deletions cut 5 bases from V and 8 bases from J, with 21 bases between. The germline gives CDR1 MDHEN, CDR2 SYDVKM. CDR3 protein: CASSPPLGAGDEKLFF. The CDR3 region has the DNA TGTGCCAGCAGTCCCCCCCTGGGGGCAGGGGACGAAAAACTGTTTTTT.

V usage is TRBV5-1 and J usage is TRBJ2-7, with 7 positions matching TRBD1. This CDR3 has 13 amino acids. V lost 0 bases and J lost 6; bases outside the gene matches: 3. Germline V gene lookup returns CDR1 SGHRS and CDR2 YFSETQ. This CDR3 reads CASSLETGSEQYF. CDR3 in DNA: TGCGCCAGCAGCTTGGAGACAGGGAGCGAGCAGTACTTC.